The T cell receptor (beta chain) under discussion was sequenced for a study of radiation and T cells in renal cell carcinoma. Sample time point: baseline pretreatment blood. Sample treatment: 15 Gy SBRT to primary tumor, nephrectomy 4 weeks later. The patient's renal cell carcinoma had clear cell pathology. V gave up 5 bases and J gave up 7 bases, with 14 bases separating them. Germline lookup yields CDR1 SNHLY and CDR2 FYNNEI. This CDR3 spans 13 amino acids. This table comes from immunoSEQ multiplex PCR, and its TCRdb copy is limited to in-frame clones, with some not included. The sample includes approximately 110,000 clones, around 83% of them seen just once.

The input for sequencing was blood, taken from a patient whose treatment included radiotherapy and nephrectomy. The gene calls are TRBV2 and TRBJ1-1, with D unresolved. The clonotype was recovered from a woman aged 60-70 years with renal cell carcinoma. CDR3 amino acids: CASSPPLDVEAFF. The DNA for the CDR3 is TGTGCCAGCAGTCCCCCCCTGGATGTTGAAGCTTTCTTT.